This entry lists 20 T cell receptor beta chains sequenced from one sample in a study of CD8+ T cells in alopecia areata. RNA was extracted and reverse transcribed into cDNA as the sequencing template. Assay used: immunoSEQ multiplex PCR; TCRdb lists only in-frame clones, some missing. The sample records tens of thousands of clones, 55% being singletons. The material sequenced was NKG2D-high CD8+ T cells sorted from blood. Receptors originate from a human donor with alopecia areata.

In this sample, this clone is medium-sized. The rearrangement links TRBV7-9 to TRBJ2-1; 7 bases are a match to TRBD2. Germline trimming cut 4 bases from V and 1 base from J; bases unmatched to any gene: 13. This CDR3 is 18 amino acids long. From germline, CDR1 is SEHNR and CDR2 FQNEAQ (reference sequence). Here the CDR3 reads CASSSLSGVSGSYNEQFF. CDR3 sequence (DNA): TGTGCCAGCAGCTCACTAAGCGGGGTCTCCGGGTCCTACAATGAGCAGTTCTTC.

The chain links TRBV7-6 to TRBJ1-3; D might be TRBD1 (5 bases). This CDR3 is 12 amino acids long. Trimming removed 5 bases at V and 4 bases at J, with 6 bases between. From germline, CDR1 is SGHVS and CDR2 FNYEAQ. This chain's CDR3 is CASSRTGNTIYF. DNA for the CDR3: TGTGCCAGCAGCCGGACAGGAAACACCATATATTTT.

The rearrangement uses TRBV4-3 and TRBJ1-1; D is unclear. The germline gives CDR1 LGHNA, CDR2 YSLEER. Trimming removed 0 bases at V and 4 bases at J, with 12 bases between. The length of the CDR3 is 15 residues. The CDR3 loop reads CASSQDPGEGTEAFF. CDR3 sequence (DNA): TGCGCCAGCAGCCAAGATCCTGGGGAGGGCACTGAAGCTTTCTTT.

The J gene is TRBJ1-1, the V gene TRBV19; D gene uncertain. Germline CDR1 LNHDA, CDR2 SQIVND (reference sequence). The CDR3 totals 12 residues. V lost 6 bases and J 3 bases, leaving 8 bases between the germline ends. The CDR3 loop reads CASRSGDTEAFF. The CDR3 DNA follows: TGTGCCAGTAGATCAGGAGACACTGAAGCTTTCTTT.

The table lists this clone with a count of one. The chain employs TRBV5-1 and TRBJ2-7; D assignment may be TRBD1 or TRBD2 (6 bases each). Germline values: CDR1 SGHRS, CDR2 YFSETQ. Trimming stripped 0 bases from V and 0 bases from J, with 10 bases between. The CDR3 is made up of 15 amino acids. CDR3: CASSLAGAGSYEQYF. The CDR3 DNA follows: TGCGCCAGCAGCTTGGCGGGGGCAGGCTCCTACGAGCAGTACTTC.

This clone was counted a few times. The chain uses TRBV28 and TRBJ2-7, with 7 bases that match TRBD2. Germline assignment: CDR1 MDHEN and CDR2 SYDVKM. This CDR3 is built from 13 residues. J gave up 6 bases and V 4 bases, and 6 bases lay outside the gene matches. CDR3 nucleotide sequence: TGTGCCAGCAGTTCCACGACTAGCCCCGAGCAGTACTTC. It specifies CASSSTTSPEQYF.

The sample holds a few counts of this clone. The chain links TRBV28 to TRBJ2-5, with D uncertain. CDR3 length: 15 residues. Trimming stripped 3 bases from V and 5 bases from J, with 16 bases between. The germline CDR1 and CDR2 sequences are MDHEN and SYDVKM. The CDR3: CASSFGQALGETQYF. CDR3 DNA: TGTGCCAGCAGTTTCGGTCAGGCCCTCGGGGAGACCCAGTACTTC.

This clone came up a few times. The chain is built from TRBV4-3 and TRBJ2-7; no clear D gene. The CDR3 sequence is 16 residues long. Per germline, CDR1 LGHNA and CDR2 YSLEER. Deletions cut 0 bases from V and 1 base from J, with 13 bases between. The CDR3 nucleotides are TGCGCCAGCAGCCAAGAGATCCGGCTGGCTTCCTACGAGCAGTACTTC. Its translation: CASSQEIRLASYEQYF.

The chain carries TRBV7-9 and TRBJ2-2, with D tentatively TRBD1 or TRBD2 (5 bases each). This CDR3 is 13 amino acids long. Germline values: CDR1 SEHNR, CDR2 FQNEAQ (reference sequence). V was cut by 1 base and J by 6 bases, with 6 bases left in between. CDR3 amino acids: CASSLGGAGELFF. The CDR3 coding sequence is TGTGCCAGCAGCTTAGGAGGGGCCGGGGAGCTGTTTTTT.

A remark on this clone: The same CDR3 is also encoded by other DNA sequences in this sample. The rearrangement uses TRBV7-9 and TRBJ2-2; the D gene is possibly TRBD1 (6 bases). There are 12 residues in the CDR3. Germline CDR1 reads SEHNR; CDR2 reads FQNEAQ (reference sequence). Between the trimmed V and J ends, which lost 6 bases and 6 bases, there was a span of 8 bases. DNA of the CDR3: TGTGCCAGCAGTAAGGGGGCCGGGGAGCTGTTTTTT. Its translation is CASSKGAGELFF.

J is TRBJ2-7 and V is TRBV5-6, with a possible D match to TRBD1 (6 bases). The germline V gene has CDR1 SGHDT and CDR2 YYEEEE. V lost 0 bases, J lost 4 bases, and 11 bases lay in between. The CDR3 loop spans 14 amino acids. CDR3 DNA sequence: TGTGCCAGCAGCTTGGGTGGACAGACTTACGAGCAGTACTTC. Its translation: CASSLGGQTYEQYF.

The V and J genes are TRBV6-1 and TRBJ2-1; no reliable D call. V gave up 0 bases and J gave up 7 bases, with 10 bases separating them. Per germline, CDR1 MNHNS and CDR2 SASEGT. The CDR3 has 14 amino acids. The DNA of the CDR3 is TGTGCCAGCAGTGAAGCTGGTTGGCCGAATGAGCAGTTCTTC. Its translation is CASSEAGWPNEQFF.

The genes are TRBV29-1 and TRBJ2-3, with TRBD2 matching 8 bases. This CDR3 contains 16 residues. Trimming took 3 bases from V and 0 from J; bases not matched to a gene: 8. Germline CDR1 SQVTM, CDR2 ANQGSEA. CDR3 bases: TGCAGCGTTGATCTTCGTCTAGCGGGCAGCACAGATACGCAGTATTTT. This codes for CSVDLRLAGSTDTQYF.

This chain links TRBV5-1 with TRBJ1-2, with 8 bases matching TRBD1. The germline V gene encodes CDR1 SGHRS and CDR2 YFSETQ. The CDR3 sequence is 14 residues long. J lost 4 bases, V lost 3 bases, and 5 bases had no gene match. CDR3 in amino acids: CASSSEQGGYGYTF. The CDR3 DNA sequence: TGCGCCAGCAGCTCAGAACAGGGGGGCTATGGCTACACCTTC. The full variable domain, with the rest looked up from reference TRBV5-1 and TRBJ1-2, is KAGVTQTPRYLIKTRGQQVTLSCSPISGHRSVSWYQQTPGQGLQFLFEYFSETQRNKGNFPGRFSGRQFSNSRSEMNVSTLELGDSALYLCASSSEQGGYGYTFGSGTRLTVV.

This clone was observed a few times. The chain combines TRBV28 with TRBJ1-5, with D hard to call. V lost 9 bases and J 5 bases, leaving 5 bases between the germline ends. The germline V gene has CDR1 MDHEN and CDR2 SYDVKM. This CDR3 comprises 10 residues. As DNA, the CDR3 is TGTGCCAGTCTTGATCAGCCCCAGCATTTT. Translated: CASLDQPQHF.

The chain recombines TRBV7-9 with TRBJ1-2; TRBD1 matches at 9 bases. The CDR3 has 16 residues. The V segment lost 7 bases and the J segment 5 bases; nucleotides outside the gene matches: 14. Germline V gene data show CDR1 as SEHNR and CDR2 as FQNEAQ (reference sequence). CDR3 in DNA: TGTGCCAGCACCAGGGACAGGGAGATCACCCTATATGGCTACACCTTC. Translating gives CASTRDREITLYGYTF. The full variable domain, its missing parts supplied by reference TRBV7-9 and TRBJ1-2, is DTGVSQNPRHKITKRGQNVTFRCDPISEHNRLYWYRQTLGQGPEFLTYFQNEAQLEKSRLLSDRFSAERPKGSFSTLEIQRTEQGDSAMYLCASTRDREITLYGYTFGSGTRLTVV.

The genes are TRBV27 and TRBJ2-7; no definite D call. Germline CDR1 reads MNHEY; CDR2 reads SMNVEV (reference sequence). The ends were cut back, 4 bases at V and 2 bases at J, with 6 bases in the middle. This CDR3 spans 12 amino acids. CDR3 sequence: CASSSGAYEQYF. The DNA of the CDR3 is TGTGCCAGCAGTTCTGGGGCCTACGAGCAGTACTTC.

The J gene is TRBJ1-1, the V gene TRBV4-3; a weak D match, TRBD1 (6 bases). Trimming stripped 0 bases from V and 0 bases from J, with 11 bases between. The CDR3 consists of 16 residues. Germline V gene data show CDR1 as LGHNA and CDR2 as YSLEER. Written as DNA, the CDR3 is TGCGCCAGCAGCCAAGATTGGACAGTAATGAACACTGAAGCTTTCTTT. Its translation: CASSQDWTVMNTEAFF.

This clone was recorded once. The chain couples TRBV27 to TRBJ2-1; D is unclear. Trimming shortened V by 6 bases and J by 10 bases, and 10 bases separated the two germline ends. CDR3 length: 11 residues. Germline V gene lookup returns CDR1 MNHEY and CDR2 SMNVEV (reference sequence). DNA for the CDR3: TGTGCCAGCAGCCGAATGGGGGAGCAGTTCTTC. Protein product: CASSRMGEQFF.

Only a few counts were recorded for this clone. The CDR3 DNA is TGTGCCAGCAGTTTGCCCCGGAGCAATCAGCCCCAGCATTTT. Encoded protein: CASSLPRSNQPQHF. V and J are TRBV28 and TRBJ1-5, with D hard to call. CDR1 MDHEN and CDR2 SYDVKM come from the germline V gene. Trimming shortened V by 3 bases and J by 1 base, and 7 bases separated the two germline ends. This CDR3 is built from 14 residues.